The 12 T cell receptor beta chains presented below share a single source sample, sequenced in a study of identical twins. TCRdb redid the calling of the 5' RACE reads with MiXCR, one entry per CDR3 protein. The repertoire consists of 650,000 to 750,000 distinct CDR3 sequences, with approximately 22% occurring once and the leading ten covering about 4.3%. The data were also submitted as part of a second study, on T cells expressing NK-cell markers.

Sequences were obtained from PBMCs. The receptor set was obtained from a woman between 18 and 30 years old in good health.

In this sample, this clonotype turned up a few times. The V and J genes are TRBV5-1 and TRBJ2-5; a possible D gene is TRBD2 (7 bases). This CDR3 has 14 residues. Between the trimmed V and J ends, which lost 5 bases and 5 bases, there was a span of 16 bases. Germline V gene lookup returns CDR1 SGHRS and CDR2 YFSETQ. CDR3 DNA sequence: TGCGCCAGCAGTGGCTGGGGGGGCCCGGAGACCCAGTACTTC. Its protein is CASSGWGGPETQYF.

This clonotype was detected many times. At one of its ends the junction is not consistent with the germline gene, which may arise from a read error. This sequence joins TRBV7-9 and TRBJ1-2; D is ambiguous. The germline V gene has CDR1 SEHNR and CDR2 FQNEAQ (reference sequence). CDR3 size: 12 residues. As DNA, the CDR3 is TGTGCCAGCACCGCAGCGGACCCTAGACTTTGCTTC. Protein sequence: CASTAADPRLCF.

DNA for the CDR3: TGTGCCACCAGTGATTCCATCACCGGGGAGCTGTTTTTT. Translation gives CATSDSITGELFF. The chain is built from TRBV24-1 and TRBJ2-2; D is undetermined. Germline lookup yields CDR1 KGHDR and CDR2 SFDVKD. V lost 2 bases and J lost 4, with 4 bases in between. CDR3 length equals 13 residues.

This clonotype was observed a few times. The rearrangement joins TRBV29-1 to TRBJ1-2; D is unclear. This CDR3 contains 13 residues. The V and J ends lost 1 base and 3 bases respectively, with 9 bases between them. CDR1 SQVTM and CDR2 ANQGSEA come from the germline V gene. The CDR3 reads CSVEGFRDYGYTF. The CDR3, as DNA: TGCAGCGTTGAAGGTTTTCGAGACTATGGCTACACCTTC.

This clonotype was seen a few times. This chain connects TRBV29-1 to TRBJ2-2, with D hard to call. Germline lookup yields CDR1 SQVTM and CDR2 ANQGSEA. Deletions cut 7 bases from V and 5 bases from J, with 14 bases between. CDR3 size: 13 residues. The CDR3 sequence: CSAGKAETGELFF. DNA of the CDR3: TGCAGCGCCGGAAAGGCAGAGACCGGGGAGCTGTTTTTT.

The chain employs TRBV12-3 or TRBV12-4 and TRBJ1-3; no definite D call. The CDR3 has 13 residues. Between the trimmed V and J ends, which lost 6 bases and 5 bases, there was a span of 11 bases. The CDR3 region is CASRLSARNTIYF. CDR3 nucleotides: TGTGCCAGCAGGCTATCGGCGAGAAACACCATATATTTT.

The table lists this clonotype with a few counts. The chain links TRBV7-2 to TRBJ1-1; D gene ambiguous. V lost 1 base, J lost 1 base, and 7 bases lay in between. CDR1 and CDR2 from the germline V gene are SGHTA and FQGNSA. The CDR3 has 14 amino acids. The DNA of the CDR3 is TGTGCCAGCAGCTTAGTCCCGGAGAACACTGAAGCTTTCTTT. Translating it yields CASSLVPENTEAFF.

This clonotype was counted a few times. The J gene is TRBJ2-3, the V gene TRBV13; possibly TRBD1 for D (5 bases). CDR1 is PRHDT, CDR2 FYEKMQ, per germline (reference sequence). Between the trimmed V and J ends, which lost 2 bases and 4 bases, there was a span of 10 bases. This CDR3 has 14 residues. CDR3 sequence (DNA): TGTGCCAGCAGCTTATTACAGGCGGCAGATACGCAGTATTTT. It is translated as CASSLLQAADTQYF.

This clonotype was detected only a few times. The chain carries TRBV10-3 and TRBJ2-5, with a possible D match to TRBD2 (6 bases). Trimming removed 8 bases at V and 1 base at J, with 17 bases between. Germline V gene data show CDR1 as ENHRY and CDR2 as SYGVKD. This CDR3 has 15 residues. The CDR3 protein is CAIRASDSFQETQYF. DNA for the CDR3: TGTGCCATCCGCGCTAGCGACTCGTTCCAAGAGACCCAGTACTTC.

This clonotype was counted a few times. The rearrangement joins TRBV7-6 to TRBJ2-7; 7 nucleotides line up with TRBD1. The CDR3 loop spans 14 amino acids. Germline V gives CDR1 SGHVS, CDR2 FNYEAQ. After removal of 4 bases from V and 2 bases from J, the junction contained 5 bases not matched to a gene. The CDR3 DNA sequence: TGTGCCAGCAGCTCAACTACAGGGGCCTACGAGCAGTACTTC. This gives the protein CASSSTTGAYEQYF.

The V call is TRBV2, the J call TRBJ1-2; 8 nucleotides line up with TRBD1. After removal of 6 bases from V and 7 bases from J, the junction contained 10 bases not matched to a gene. The germline CDR1 and CDR2 sequences are SNHLY and FYNNEI. The CDR3 has 14 residues. CDR3 bases: TGTGCCAGCAGCGACGACAGGGGAGAAGGTGGCTACACCTTC. Amino acids: CASSDDRGEGGYTF.

The genes are TRBV6-2 or TRBV6-3 and TRBJ2-5; 9 bases line up with TRBD2. The V gene's germline CDR1 is MNHEY and CDR2 SVGEGT. Germline trimming cut 0 bases from V and 6 bases from J; bases unmatched to any gene: 5. CDR3 size: 15 residues. Here the CDR3 DNA reads TGTGCCAGCAGTTACTCCGGGACTAGCCCCAAGACCCAGTACTTC. Its translation is CASSYSGTSPKTQYF.